This T cell receptor beta chain was recovered during a study of response to subunit inactivated influenza vaccine. V lost 4 bases, J lost 5 bases, and 6 bases stayed unmatched. CDR1 SGHRS and CDR2 YFSETQ come from the germline V gene. The CDR3 runs 15 residues. In this sample, this clonotype turned up a few times. TCRdb used MiXCR to reprocess the RT-PCR reads, holding one entry per CDR3 protein. The sample has about 540,000 distinct CDR3 sequences; 20% to 25% are singletons. A further study also used this sample, focusing on T cells expressing NK-cell markers. That report adds: UMIs accompanied the 5'RACE template switching by which TCR beta cDNA was made. HCMV serostatus: seven of eight sequenced donors positive, one negative. The study found these clonotypes also leading the CD3+CD56-NKG2C+ fraction in several donors.

Sequencing was performed on CD4+ T cells sorted from PBMCs, taken roughly 12 days after vaccination. The J gene is TRBJ2-7, the V gene TRBV5-1, with 13 bases that match TRBD2. The receptor's source is a man between 45 and 60 years old who received an inactivated influenza vaccine. DNA for the CDR3: TGCGCCAGCAGCCCAAGGACTAGCGGGAGCCACGAGCAGTACTTC. Translating it yields CASSPRTSGSHEQYF.